A selection of T cell receptor beta chains follows, all from one sample in a study of OX40 agonist ivuxolimab in advanced cancers. The protocol was immunoSEQ multiplex PCR, while the TCRdb copy is restricted to in-frame clones and leaves out a portion. Among about 41,000 clones listed, roughly 86% were seen once. Sequencing was performed on CD4+ or CD8+ T cells sorted from blood, taken in a trial of the OX40 agonist ivuxolimab. The receptors were gathered from an adult with an advanced solid tumor such as melanoma, head and neck, liver or kidney cancer. Each CDR3 is given with its conserved first and last residue. The order of the fields is D gene, CDR3 length, J gene, V gene, clone size, CDR3 protein, CDR3 DNA. The D gene is left open where the match is weak. A clone size is listed for some rows: how often the clone was seen (once, few, many), or a class if it is expanded.

>NA|16|TRBJ1-6|TRBV11-3|NA
CASSGSGRHPNSPLHF
TGTGCCAGCAGCGGTTCGGGTCGACACCCCAATTCACCCCTCCACTTT
>TRBD2|16|TRBJ2-2|TRBV18|NA
CASSPPNGRANGELFF
TGTGCCAGCTCACCACCGAATGGGAGGGCGAACGGGGAGCTGTTTTTT
>TRBD2|15|TRBJ2-3|TRBV12-5|NA
CASAFRLAGEYTQYF
TGTGCTAGTGCCTTCAGACTAGCGGGAGAATATACGCAGTATTTT
>NA|12|TRBJ2-7|TRBV19|few
CASSTGQYEQYF
TGTGCCAGTAGTACAGGACAGTACGAGCAGTACTTC
>NA|15|TRBJ1-1|TRBV18|NA
CASSPPRTRGTEAFF
TGTGCCAGCTCACCACCTCGGACCCGAGGGACTGAAGCTTTCTTT
>TRBD2|16|TRBJ2-1|TRBV13|NA
CASRLMWREPTNEQFF
TGTGCCAGCAGACTAATGTGGCGGGAGCCTACCAATGAGCAGTTCTTC
>NA|16|TRBJ1-3|TRBV5-1|NA
CASSSGGTRSGNTIYF
TGCGCCAGCAGCTCTGGGGGCACCCGAAGCGGAAACACCATATATTTT
>TRBD2|17|TRBJ2-1|TRBV5-1|once
CASSLMLAGGLYNEQFF
TGCGCCAGCAGCTTGATGTTAGCGGGAGGGCTCTACAATGAGCAGTTCTTC
>NA|14|TRBJ2-7|TRBV18|NA
CASSPQGDPYEQYF
TGTGCCAGCTCACCACAGGGGGATCCCTACGAGCAGTACTTC
>TRBD2|14|TRBJ2-5|TRBV11-3|NA
CASGTQREKETQYF
TGTGCCAGCGGGACTCAGCGGGAAAAAGAGACCCAGTACTTC
>NA|15|TRBJ1-4|TRBV5-1|NA
CASSLYGQMDEKLFF
TGCGCCAGCAGCTTATACGGGCAGATGGATGAAAAACTGTTTTTT
>NA|17|TRBJ2-3|TRBV7-2|NA
CASTPGGLAMSTDTQYF
TGTGCCAGCACCCCTGGGGGGTTAGCGATGAGCACAGATACGCAGTATTTT
>TRBD1|15|TRBJ1-5|TRBV28|NA
CASSPGQGAFQPQHF
TGTGCCAGCAGCCCGGGACAGGGGGCCTTTCAGCCCCAGCATTTT
>TRBD1|14|TRBJ2-7|TRBV10-3|NA
CAISPGQGGTEQYF
TGTGCCATCAGCCCGGGACAGGGAGGAACTGAGCAGTACTTC
>NA|14|TRBJ1-2|TRBV5-4|NA
CASSLALDADGYTF
TGTGCCAGCAGCTTGGCCCTAGACGCAGATGGCTACACCTTC
>NA|10|TRBJ2-1|TRBV7-6|once
CASSLGEQFF
TGTGCCAGCAGCTTAGGTGAGCAGTTCTTC
>TRBD1|16|TRBJ1-5|TRBV18|NA
CASSPPGQLSNQPQHF
TGTGCCAGCTCACCCCCGGGACAGCTTAGCAATCAGCCCCAGCATTTT
>NA|13|TRBJ1-1|TRBV14|few
CASSQLGVAEAFF
TGTGCCAGCAGCCAATTAGGGGTTGCTGAAGCTTTCTTT
>TRBD2|14|TRBJ2-1|TRBV18|once
CASSGGRVLSEQFF
TGTGCCAGCTCAGGCGGGAGGGTCTTAAGTGAGCAGTTCTTC
>NA|13|TRBJ2-6|TRBV6-5|few
CASSLSGANVLTF
TGTGCCAGCAGTCTCTCTGGGGCCAACGTCCTGACTTTC
>TRBD2|13|TRBJ2-2|TRBV11-2|NA
CASSLDGRGELFF
TGTGCCAGCAGCTTGGACGGGAGGGGGGAGCTGTTTTTT
>NA|12|TRBJ1-2|TRBV30|NA
CAWSSLVHGYTF
TGTGCCTGGAGTTCCCTGGTTCATGGCTACACCTTC